This section outlines one T cell receptor beta chain sequence together with its context. This clonotype came up a few times. Its specific antigen is unknown. Nothing much larger sits one base from this clone, and base qualities are not available. The data derive from a study of T-cell memory formation after mild COVID-19 (dated by TCRdb to the early 2020s). For context, the study as a whole: TCR sequence clusters from the two donors were found to be largely donor specific. In a couple of donors, T-cell clones that expanded and contracted after mild COVID-19 were tracked by sequencing TCRalpha and TCRbeta repertoires over time. Two young, previously healthy adult volunteers, one female and one male, were included in the cohort.

Instrument used: Illumina NovaSeq 6000. Using 5'RACE with constant-segment primers, TCRalpha and TCRbeta cDNA libraries were constructed, with sample barcodes and unique molecular identifiers added in the process. Trizol reagent was used to extract RNA from every sample. The libraries were amplified in two PCR steps, and the second step added a second sample barcode and Illumina TruSeq adapters. Libraries were sequenced on an Illumina NovaSeq with 2 x 150 bp paired-end reads. The paper's processing steps were these. Demultiplexing of reads and collapsing into UMI-guided consensus sequences were performed with migec v1.2.7. Using mixcr v2.1.11, UMI consensuses were aligned to TRA and TRB V and J templates and then assembled into clonotypes. A clonotype was counted as expanded or contracted only when both edgeR and NoisET called the clonotype significant, with the noise models trained on biological replicates. For edgeR calls, a false discovery rate-adjusted p below 0.01 and a log2 fold-change threshold of 1 were applied. PCA with hierarchical clustering of max-normalized trajectories of the 1000 most abundant clonotypes was used as exploratory dynamics analysis. Each responding clone was given a CD4 or CD8 phenotype based on the CD4+ and CD8+ repertoires, which had been sequenced separately. In TCRdb, the public reads were trimmed at Q25 with fastp and aligned with MiXCR, with productive beta chains retained. CDR3 protein sequences are deduplicated, and each keeps its most common genes and DNA. For this entry, the V and J calls and clone size follow TCRdb and not the study's own pipeline. Counted in this sample were some 300,000 distinct CDR3 sequences; roughly 19% of them appeared once. Of the sample, around 23% falls within the top ten clones.

PBMCs were isolated by Ficoll-Paque density gradient centrifugation. Study-wide findings and limitations: SARS-CoV-2 specificity was not confirmed for the second-wave clones peaking on day 37. Some responding clones were detected in pre-infection memory, suggesting pre-existing cross-reactive memory T cells joined the SARS-CoV-2 response. Only a couple of mild cases were covered by the study, and larger cohorts that include severe cases with pre-infection samples were considered necessary. From day 15 to 85, contracting clones showed balanced CD4/CD8 phenotypes, whereas a second wave of clones that expanded from day 15 to 37 leaned towards CD4+. Contracting CD4+ clones appeared mostly in the CM and EM memory subsets, whereas CD8+ clones were enriched in EMRA.

V and J lose 4 bases and 9 bases, and a span of 19 bases separates them. The CDR3 numbers 14 residues from cysteine through phenylalanine. The kept DNA is CDR3 alone, 42 bases in frame from the first base. As encoded in the germline V gene, CDR1 is SGDLS while CDR2 is YYNGEE. This chain joins TRBV9 to TRBJ2-5; the D region may be TRBD1 or TRBD2, each matching 5 bases equally. The sequence derives from a man between 18 and 35 years old who had mild COVID-19 (a few samples of this study predate the infection). The sample titles of this study are shuffled in the database, so cell type and time point are left out; the donor was told from shared clones. Sequencing was done on a sample of PBMCs or a T cell subset sorted from them (not recorded which). The DNA sequence is TGTGCCAGCAGCCCGGGGACCACCAGAGGGGCCCAGTACTTC. It encodes CASSPGTTRGAQYF.